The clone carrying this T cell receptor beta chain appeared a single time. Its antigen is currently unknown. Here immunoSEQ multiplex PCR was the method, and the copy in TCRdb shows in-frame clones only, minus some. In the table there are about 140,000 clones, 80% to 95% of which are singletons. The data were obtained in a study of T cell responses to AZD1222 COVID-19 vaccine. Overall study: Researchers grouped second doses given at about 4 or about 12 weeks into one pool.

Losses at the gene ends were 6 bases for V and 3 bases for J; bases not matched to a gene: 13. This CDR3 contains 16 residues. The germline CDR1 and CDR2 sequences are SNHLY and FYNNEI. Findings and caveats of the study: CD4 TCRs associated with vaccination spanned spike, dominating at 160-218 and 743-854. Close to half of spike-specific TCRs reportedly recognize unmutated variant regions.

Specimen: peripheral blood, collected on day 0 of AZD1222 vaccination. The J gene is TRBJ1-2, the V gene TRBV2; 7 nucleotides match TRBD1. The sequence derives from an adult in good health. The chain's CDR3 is CASRESTGDIDYGYTF. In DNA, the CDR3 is TGTGCCAGCAGAGAGAGTACAGGGGATATAGACTATGGCTACACCTTC.